This TCR beta chain appears in the sequencing data of a study of T cells in Graves' hyperthyroidism and ophthalmopathy. Study-wide context: Before any treatment, at initial diagnosis, peripheral blood was collected.

From RNA transcripts, TCR beta CDR3 regions were amplified. The HTBI primer set was used in a first-round RT-PCR of the TCR CDR3. TCRdb reanalysed the multiplex PCR reads using MiXCR and keeps one entry per CDR3 protein. The sample includes roughly 740,000 distinct CDR3 sequences, about a sixth seen only once; the top ten take 8.4%. Trimming pared 0 bases from V and 7 bases from J, leaving 16 bases between. The CDR3 sequence is 15 residues long. CDR1 is DFQATT, CDR2 SNEGSKA, per germline (reference sequence). In making diagnoses, clinical symptoms, serum thyroxine and TRAb, thyroid ultrasound and orbital computed tomography were all used. Fresh peripheral blood, about 10 ml of it, supplied the PBMCs.

This sequence was found in a man between 18 and 35 years old with Graves' hyperthyroidism. The chain links TRBV20-1 to TRBJ2-1; TRBD2 might be the D (5 bases). The sample was blood. CDR3 coding DNA: TGCAGTGCTAGAGATGTATCTAGCTTTCGAAATGAGCAGTTCTTC. This sequence encodes CSARDVSSFRNEQFF.